These 32 T cell receptor beta chains originate from one sample sequenced in a study of identical twins. In TCRdb, the 5' RACE reads were re-called with MiXCR into one record per CDR3 protein. Here the sample spans 250,000 to 350,000 distinct CDR3 sequences, roughly 8.6% being singletons. These same records also appear under a second study, on yellow fever vaccine responses in identical twins.

Material: memory (CD45RO+) T cells sorted from blood. The receptors stem from a woman younger than 30 in good health.

This clonotype came up a few times. In DNA form, the CDR3 reads TGTGCCAGCAGCTTTGGGTGGGCTGGCGCAGATACGCAGTATTTT. Its translation is CASSFGWAGADTQYF. V is TRBV5-5 and J is TRBJ2-3; D gene ambiguous. This CDR3 spans 15 amino acids. V lost 2 bases to trimming and J lost 4 bases, with 14 bases between them. The germline gives CDR1 SGHKS, CDR2 YYEKEE (reference sequence).

This clonotype was observed a handful of times. This chain uses TRBV11-2 with TRBJ1-5; D not resolved. CDR3 length: 15 residues. Per germline, CDR1 SGHAT and CDR2 FQNNGV. Trimming removed 2 bases at V and 0 bases at J, with 8 bases between. The CDR3: CASSLKHSSNQPQHF. The DNA of the CDR3 is TGTGCCAGCAGCTTAAAACACAGTAGCAATCAGCCCCAGCATTTT. The full variable domain, rest sourced from reference TRBV11-2 and TRBJ1-5, is EAGVAQSPRYKIIEKRQSVAFWCNPISGHATLYWYQQILGQGPKLLIQFQNNGVVDDSQLPKDRFSAERLKGVDSTLKIQPAKLEDSAVYLCASSLKHSSNQPQHFGDGTRLSIL.

This clonotype was seen many times. This sequence joins TRBV6-2 or TRBV6-3 and TRBJ1-4; no definite D call. V dropped 1 base and J dropped 8 bases, with 8 bases sitting between them. Germline V gene data show CDR1 as MNHEY and CDR2 as SVGEGT. The CDR3 runs to 13 residues. The CDR3 sequence is CASSYFGEEKLFF. In DNA, the CDR3 is TGTGCCAGCAGTTACTTTGGAGAGGAAAAACTGTTTTTT.

The V and J genes are TRBV10-2 and TRBJ2-7; maybe TRBD1 (6 bases). Germline assignment: CDR1 WSHSY and CDR2 SAAADI. This CDR3 is built from 12 residues. V lost 5 bases to trimming and J lost 4 bases, with 9 bases between them. The CDR3 sequence is CASSSTGYEQYF. In nucleotides, the CDR3 is TGCGCCAGCAGTTCCACAGGGTACGAGCAGTACTTC.

This clonotype was found a few times. The chain joins TRBV11-2 to TRBJ1-3; D unclear. Germline values: CDR1 SGHAT, CDR2 FQNNGV. V gave up 6 bases and J gave up 4 bases, with 16 bases separating them. The CDR3 consists of 15 residues. The CDR3 DNA reads TGTGCCAGCAGTCGGGAACGGACTATAGGAAACACCATATATTTT. Its protein is CASSRERTIGNTIYF.

V and J are TRBV29-1 and TRBJ2-1; TRBD2 aligns across 9 bases. V dropped 7 bases and J dropped 4; count of bases not matched to a gene: 2. Per germline, CDR1 SQVTM and CDR2 ANQGSEA. The CDR3 length is 12 residues. CDR3 nucleotide sequence: TGCAGCGGTAGCGGGGGTTACAATGAGCAGTTCTTC. Amino acids: CSGSGGYNEQFF.

The chain employs TRBV2 and TRBJ2-3; the match to TRBD2 covers 8 bases. Germline loops: CDR1 SNHLY, CDR2 FYNNEI. V shed 1 base, J shed 4 bases, and the junction held 10 bases outside the gene matches. There are 17 residues in the CDR3. CDR3 region: CASSEVERETIADTQYF. CDR3 in DNA: TGTGCCAGCAGTGAAGTCGAGCGGGAGACCATAGCAGATACGCAGTATTTT.

This rearrangement joins TRBV12-3 or TRBV12-4 to TRBJ2-3, with TRBD2 matching over 13 bases. J lost 2 bases, V lost 6 bases, and 5 bases had no gene match. The CDR3 extends over 16 amino acids. CDR3 bases: TGTGCCAGCAGAACGGGACTAGCGGGATTCACAGATACGCAGTATTTT. As protein: CASRTGLAGFTDTQYF.

Many counts were recorded for this clonotype. J is TRBJ2-7 and V is TRBV4-2; 8 bases align to TRBD2. V was pared by 0 bases and J by 0 bases, with 4 bases of the junction left unmatched. Germline V gene lookup returns CDR1 LGHNA and CDR2 YNFKEQ. CDR3 length: 16 residues. This chain's CDR3 is CASSQDRSGSSYEQYF. CDR3 bases: TGTGCCAGCAGCCAAGATAGGAGCGGGAGCTCCTACGAGCAGTACTTC.

This clonotype was picked up many times. Germline is not matched at one junction end, which may reflect a read error. This chain connects TRBV11-2 to TRBJ1-1; D is unclear. CDR1 and CDR2 (germline): SGHAT, FQNNGV. The CDR3 sequence is 11 residues long. The CDR3 DNA reads as TGTGCCAGCAGCCCAACCAGGCACGTGATCTTT. This encodes CASSPTRHVIF.

The V and J genes are TRBV2 and TRBJ2-7; D assignment may be TRBD1 or TRBD2 (5 bases each). V was cut by 3 bases and J by 2 bases, with 5 bases left in between. The CDR3 is 12 amino acids. Germline values: CDR1 SNHLY, CDR2 FYNNEI. The CDR3 region has the DNA TGTGCCAGCAGTGAGGGACCCTACGAGCAGTACGTC. It is translated as CASSEGPYEQYV.

At least ten counts were recorded for this clonotype. Its ends do not fully match the called genes, so a read error is possible. The rearrangement links TRBV18 to TRBJ2-5; weak D call: TRBD1 (6 bases). The germline V gene encodes CDR1 KGHSH and CDR2 LQKENI. CDR3 length: 14 amino acids. In DNA, the CDR3 is TGTGCCAGCTCTCCACCGGGACAATGGGAGACCCAGTACTTC. Translated, it gives CASSPPGQWETQYF. The whole variable domain, remainder taken from reference TRBV18 and TRBJ2-5, is NAGVMQNPRHLVRRRGQEARLRCSPMKGHSHVYWYRQLPEEGLKFMVYLQKENIIDESGMPKERFSAEFPKEGPSILRIQQVVRGDSAAYFCASSPPGQWETQYFGPGTRLLVL.

V is TRBV6-1 and J is TRBJ2-7; maybe TRBD1 (5 bases). The ends were cut back, 2 bases at V and 6 bases at J, with 11 bases in the middle. The CDR3 loop spans 13 amino acids. CDR1 MNHNS and CDR2 SASEGT come from the germline V gene. This CDR3 is CASSELTGPEQYF. The CDR3 coding sequence is TGTGCCAGCAGTGAACTTACAGGTCCCGAGCAGTACTTC.

This clonotype was counted ten times or more. This chain uses TRBV12-3 or TRBV12-4 with TRBJ2-2, with 10 bases matching TRBD1. The CDR3 loop spans 16 amino acids. J was trimmed by 7 bases and V by 6 bases; bases with no gene match: 11. CDR3 sequence: CASSPGAGQGVGELFF. The CDR3 DNA is TGTGCCAGCAGCCCAGGGGCCGGACAGGGGGTCGGGGAGCTGTTTTTT.

Notes on this clonotype: An end of the junction does not agree with germline; a read error may underlie this. The genes are TRBV12-3 or TRBV12-4 and TRBJ2-3; D is uncertain. The CDR3 runs 14 residues. The CDR3 sequence is CAGRTPNGADTQYF. DNA for the CDR3: TGTGCCGGCAGAACCCCGAACGGCGCAGATACGCAGTATTTT.

The rearrangement links TRBV7-2 to TRBJ2-2, with TRBD1 as a possible D gene (6 bases). V was clipped by 4 bases and J by 1 base, with 16 bases between them. The CDR3 loop spans 17 amino acids. Germline-derived CDR1 and CDR2 are SGHTA and FQGNSA. Here the CDR3 reads CASSSSQDSLNTGELFF. In nucleotides, the CDR3 is TGTGCCAGCAGCTCTTCCCAGGACAGCCTGAACACCGGGGAGCTGTTTTTT.

This clonotype was recorded many times. In nucleotides, the CDR3 is TGCAGTGCCCGAACCCTTCCCTTCACCGGGGAGCTGTTTTTT. Amino acids: CSARTLPFTGELFF. This sequence joins TRBV20-1 and TRBJ2-2, with D unresolved. This CDR3 is 14 amino acids long. Germline V lookup: CDR1 DFQATT, CDR2 SNEGSKA (reference sequence). Trimming shortened V by 6 bases and J by 4 bases, and 15 bases separated the two germline ends.

In this sample, this clonotype turned up many times. V gene TRBV12-3 or TRBV12-4 combines with J gene TRBJ2-6; D might be TRBD1 or TRBD2, each matching 5 bases. V was clipped by 5 bases and J by 0 bases, with 14 bases between them. This CDR3 spans 17 amino acids. This CDR3 reads CASSTGRAFSGANVLTF. The CDR3 DNA reads as TGTGCCAGCAGTACGGGACGTGCTTTCTCTGGGGCCAACGTCCTGACTTTC.

This clonotype occurred a few times. This chain connects TRBV28 to TRBJ1-6, with D perhaps TRBD1 (5 bases). V lost 5 bases and J 8 bases, leaving 16 bases between the germline ends. Germline V CDR1 and CDR2: MDHEN, SYDVKM. The CDR3 extends over 15 amino acids. CDR3 amino acids: CASSPSSGGYSPLHF. The CDR3 DNA reads TGTGCCAGCAGTCCCTCCTCCGGGGGATATTCACCCCTCCACTTT.

In its sample, this clonotype was seen many times. The rearrangement joins TRBV7-8 to TRBJ2-7; D remains unclear. The CDR3 is made up of 12 amino acids. Per the germline V gene, CDR1 is SGHVS and CDR2 is FQNEAQ. Between the trimmed V and J ends, which lost 6 bases and 5 bases, there was a span of 11 bases. CDR3 in amino acids: CASRSPADEQYF. The CDR3 DNA follows: TGTGCCAGCAGAAGCCCGGCTGACGAGCAGTACTTC. Drawing the rest from reference TRBV7-8 and TRBJ2-7, the complete variable domain is GAGVSQSPRYKVAKRGQDVALRCDPISGHVSLFWYQQALGQGPEFLTYFQNEAQLDKSGLPSDRFFAERPEGSVSTLKIQRTQQEDSAVYLCASRSPADEQYFGPGTRLTVT.

This CDR3 reads CASSLVAGGRADTQYF. As DNA, the CDR3 is TGTGCCAGCAGCTTAGTAGCGGGGGGGCGCGCAGATACGCAGTATTTT. V and J are TRBV7-2 and TRBJ2-3; TRBD2 matches at 11 bases. Losses at the gene ends were 1 base for V and 4 bases for J; bases not matched to a gene: 4. This CDR3 region has 16 residues. CDR1 and CDR2 (germline): SGHTA, FQGNSA.

V usage is TRBV5-1 and J usage is TRBJ2-7, with D uncertain. Germline-derived CDR1 and CDR2 are SGHRS and YFSETQ. Trimming shortened V by 4 bases and J by 4 bases, and 18 bases separated the two germline ends. This CDR3 contains 15 residues. DNA for the CDR3: TGCGCCAGCAGCCCATCACGTCAGCGTGTTTACGAGCAGTACGTC. Encoded protein: CASSPSRQRVYEQYV.

The V and J genes are TRBV28 and TRBJ1-5; D unresolved. V gave up 3 bases and J gave up 7 bases, with 10 bases separating them. Germline V CDR1 and CDR2: MDHEN, SYDVKM. The CDR3 sequence is 13 residues long. The CDR3 DNA is TGTGCCAGCAGTTTGGCCCACGAGCAGCCCCAGCATTTT. It translates to CASSLAHEQPQHF.

This clonotype was detected many times. The chain carries TRBV20-1 and TRBJ2-3, with D unresolved. Trimming shortened V by 4 bases and J by 1 base, and 15 bases separated the two germline ends. CDR3 size: 15 residues. The germline V gene has CDR1 DFQATT and CDR2 SNEGSKA (reference sequence). DNA for the CDR3: TGCAGTGCTACAACCCTCGTTAGCCGCACAGATACGCAGTATTTT. This sequence encodes CSATTLVSRTDTQYF.

This clonotype was recorded at least ten times. The gene calls are TRBV28 and TRBJ2-7; TRBD1 or TRBD2 may be the D gene (5 bases each). The CDR3 is 17 residues long. Germline lookup yields CDR1 MDHEN and CDR2 SYDVKM. Deletions cut 2 bases from V and 0 bases from J, with 17 bases between. The CDR3 loop reads CASSLTFGAYSSYEQYF. The CDR3 coding sequence is TGTGCCAGCAGTTTAACATTCGGGGCGTATAGCTCCTACGAGCAGTACTTC.

This clonotype has a handful of counts. The V and J genes are TRBV5-5 and TRBJ2-7; unclear D gene. Germline values: CDR1 SGHKS, CDR2 YYEKEE (reference sequence). This CDR3 comprises 14 residues. V was trimmed by 0 bases and J by 0 bases, leaving 7 bases between them. Written as DNA, the CDR3 is TGTGCCAGCAGCTTGGTAGTCCACTCCTACGAGCAGTACTTC. Translating gives CASSLVVHSYEQYF.

This chain joins TRBV20-1 and TRBJ2-2; D is ambiguous. The CDR3 totals 14 residues. The germline V and J ends were trimmed by 5 bases and 4 bases, with 14 bases remaining between them. From germline, CDR1 is DFQATT and CDR2 SNEGSKA (reference sequence). In DNA, the CDR3 is TGCAGTGCTTCTCTTGCGTCGGGCACCGGGGAGCTGTTTTTT. It codes for CSASLASGTGELFF.

This clonotype was seen ten or more times. The rearrangement uses TRBV10-3 and TRBJ2-7; 7 nucleotides agree with TRBD2. Germline V gives CDR1 ENHRY, CDR2 SYGVKD. Trimming at V came to 7 bases and at J to 4 bases, leaving 31 bases not matched to a gene. The CDR3 is 21 residues long. This CDR3 reads CAIILRLAYSGLGSWAYEQYV. The CDR3 nucleotides are TGTGCCATCATACTAAGACTAGCTTACAGCGGCCTCGGAAGCTGGGCTTACGAGCAGTACGTC.

This clonotype was seen only a few times. V gene TRBV6-1 combines with J gene TRBJ2-7, with D unresolved. Trimming removed 2 bases from V and 8 bases from J, with 7 bases in between. The CDR3 extends over 11 amino acids. The germline V gene has CDR1 MNHNS and CDR2 SASEGT. CDR3 in DNA: TGTGCCAGCAGTGAACGGTTCCAGCAGTACTTC. Its protein is CASSERFQQYF.

This clonotype came up many times. The chain couples TRBV9 to TRBJ2-5; D not certain. The length of the CDR3 is 15 residues. Germline CDR1 is SGDLS and CDR2 is YYNGEE. Trimming took 4 bases from V and 5 from J, leaving 18 bases between them. The CDR3 nucleotides read TGTGCCAGCAGCCCCCTAGGAACGTCCAGGGAGACCCAGTACTTC. Translated: CASSPLGTSRETQYF.

This rearrangement joins TRBV18 to TRBJ2-2, with TRBD2 matching 10 bases. The CDR3 runs 18 residues. The ends lost 0 bases at V and 2 bases at J; junction bases unmatched: 6. Germline CDR1 and CDR2: KGHSH and LQKENI. Here the CDR3 DNA reads TGTGCCAGCTCACCACCGGGCCTAGCGGGGGCAAACACCGGGGAGCTGTTTTTT. This codes for CASSPPGLAGANTGELFF.

This clonotype was detected only a few times. The chain carries TRBV9 and TRBJ2-1; TRBD2 agrees at 11 bases. V lost 0 bases, J lost 8 bases, and 4 bases stayed unmatched. Germline-derived CDR1 and CDR2 are SGDLS and YYNGEE. CDR3 length equals 15 residues. CDR3: CASSVGLAGGYEQFF. The CDR3 region has the DNA TGTGCCAGCAGCGTAGGGCTAGCGGGAGGTTATGAGCAGTTCTTC.